The 18 T cell receptor beta chains below come from one sample, sequenced in a study of regulatory and conventional T cells in RAG deficiency. Regulatory T cells were sorted from blood as CD4+ CD25-high CD127-low cells. The table came from immunoSEQ multiplex PCR; TCRdb's copy has only in-frame clones and leaves some out. Of 15,000 to 20,000 clones listed, roughly 87% are singletons. These data also formed part of another study, on regulatory T cells. That source reports: The primer mix had 52 TRBV and 13 TRBJ primers.

The sequencing sample was made of Tregs sorted from blood. Receptors were obtained from a human donor in good health.

The V call is TRBV6-5, the J call TRBJ2-6; D is ambiguous. The CDR3 sequence is 16 residues long. Trimming took 2 bases from V and 4 from J, leaving 12 bases between them. The germline gives CDR1 MNHEY, CDR2 SVGAGI. CDR3 sequence reads: CASSYRASGGANVLTF. The CDR3 nucleotides read TGTGCCAGCAGTTACAGAGCCTCGGGCGGGGCCAACGTCCTGACTTTC.

This rearrangement joins TRBV9 to TRBJ1-2; TRBD1 matches 10 bases. The germline CDR1 and CDR2 sequences are SGDLS and YYNGEE. There are 17 residues in the CDR3. Trimming took 3 bases from V and 0 from J; bases not matched to a gene: 8. CDR3 sequence reads: CASSDRQGAIPNYGYTF. CDR3 DNA sequence: TGTGCCAGCAGCGACCGACAGGGGGCTATCCCTAACTATGGCTACACCTTC.

To note about this clone: An end of the junction differs from the germline gene, which may be a read error. The gene calls are TRBV5-1 and TRBJ1-2; D perhaps matches TRBD1 (6 bases). The CDR3 covers 18 residues. CDR1 is SGHRS and CDR2 is YFSETQ in the germline V gene. CDR3 DNA sequence: TGCGCCAGGAGCTTGGCCGGGACATGTGACTCCCGATATTATGGCTACACCTTC. Translation: CARSLAGTCDSRYYGYTF.

The rearrangement joins TRBV9 to TRBJ1-2; 11 bases line up with TRBD1. The CDR3 covers 15 residues. Germline trimming cut 0 bases from V and 8 bases from J; bases unmatched to any gene: 6. Germline-derived CDR1 and CDR2 are SGDLS and YYNGEE. The CDR3: CASSVGGTGGWGYTF. The CDR3 DNA is TGTGCCAGCAGCGTAGGAGGGACAGGGGGATGGGGCTACACCTTC.

The V and J genes are TRBV5-4 and TRBJ2-5, with 10 positions matching TRBD2. The CDR3 runs to 14 residues. Looked up from germline, CDR1 is SGHNT and CDR2 is YYREEE (reference sequence). J lost 11 bases, V lost 3 bases, and 10 bases had no gene match. CDR3 DNA: TGTGCCAGCAGCTCGAGCGGGAGGGCTCAAGAGCAGTACTTC. It is translated as CASSSSGRAQEQYF.

CDR3 sequence reads: CASSSGPGLLNEKLFF. The CDR3 DNA follows: TGTGCCAGCAGCTCTGGCCCGGGACTCCTTAATGAAAAACTGTTTTTT. The gene calls are TRBV5-6 and TRBJ1-4, with a weak D call TRBD1 (5 bases). Trimming removed 3 bases at V and 4 bases at J, with 16 bases between. Germline V CDR1 and CDR2: SGHDT, YYEEEE. The CDR3 spans 16 residues.

The chain uses TRBV6-5 and TRBJ2-1; 8 bases match TRBD1. The CDR3 is 14 amino acids. V shed 2 bases and J 9 bases; nucleotides not matched to a gene: 6. CDR1 MNHEY and CDR2 SVGAGI come from the germline V gene. The CDR3 bases are TGTGCCAGCAGTTACGATCGACAGGGGATTGAGCAGTTCTTC. It codes for CASSYDRQGIEQFF.

The rearrangement joins TRBV4-2 to TRBJ2-7; TRBD2 matches at 9 bases. This CDR3 has 15 amino acids. V shed 0 bases and J 4 bases; nucleotides not matched to a gene: 4. Germline CDR1 reads LGHNA; CDR2 reads YNFKEQ. In DNA form, the CDR3 reads TGTGCCAGCAGCCAAGAGGAACTAGCGGGTTACGAGCAGTACTTC. Its translation is CASSQEELAGYEQYF.

The chain's CDR3 is CSTSDRVGYEQYF. The DNA for the CDR3 is TGCAGCACATCGGACAGGGTCGGCTACGAGCAGTACTTC. V and J are TRBV29-1 and TRBJ2-7; TRBD1 matches 8 bases. The CDR3 is made up of 13 amino acids. Germline trimming cut 8 bases from V and 3 bases from J; bases unmatched to any gene: 9. In germline, CDR1 is SQVTM, CDR2 ANQGSEA.

The J gene is TRBJ2-2, the V gene TRBV4-1, with 8 bases fitting TRBD2. The length of the CDR3 is 16 residues. From germline, CDR1 is MGHRA and CDR2 YSYEKL. Unmatched junction bases numbered 8, after V lost 4 bases and J lost 4 bases. The CDR3 DNA reads TGCGCCAGCAGCCCAAAGCGGGGGTCGGGCACCGGGGAGCTGTTTTTT. Protein sequence: CASSPKRGSGTGELFF.

The genes are TRBV11-1 and TRBJ2-5, with D uncertain. The germline gives CDR1 SGHAT, CDR2 FQDESV (reference sequence). This CDR3 has 14 amino acids. V lost 5 bases and J 2 bases, leaving 12 bases between the germline ends. In DNA, the CDR3 is TGTGCCAGCAGCCATGGGATCGGGCAAGAGACCCAGTACTTC. Translating it yields CASSHGIGQETQYF.

DNA for the CDR3: TGTGCCAGCAGCTTGTCGACAGGGATTAATTCACCCCTCCACTTT. The encoded protein is CASSLSTGINSPLHF. J is TRBJ1-6 and V is TRBV5-4; TRBD1 matches at 7 bases. The CDR3 covers 15 residues. With V trimmed by 1 base and J by 6 bases, 4 bases remained unmatched. From germline, CDR1 is SGHNT and CDR2 YYREEE (reference sequence).

The gene calls are TRBV11-2 and TRBJ2-1; 7 positions agree with TRBD2. Per germline, CDR1 SGHAT and CDR2 FQNNGV. The CDR3 has 17 residues. Trimming cost V 1 base and J 9 bases; bases outside gene matches: 15. CDR3 sequence: CASSLGLGWEGRTEQFF. CDR3 bases: TGTGCCAGCAGCTTAGGATTAGGGTGGGAGGGCCGCACTGAGCAGTTCTTC.

This clone was counted a few times. This chain uses TRBV14 with TRBJ2-5, with a possible D match to TRBD1 (6 bases). Looked up from germline, CDR1 is SGHDN and CDR2 is FVKESK. The V gene lost 4 bases and the J gene lost 5 bases, with 23 bases spanning the gap. The length of the CDR3 is 17 residues. CDR3 sequence reads: CASSLVKRGTSRETQYF. The CDR3 nucleotides are TGTGCCAGCAGCCTGGTAAAGAGGGGGACGTCCCGGGAGACCCAGTACTTC.

V usage is TRBV6-5 and J usage is TRBJ1-2; the D gene is possibly TRBD1 (5 bases). Germline lookup yields CDR1 MNHEY and CDR2 SVGAGI. V lost 7 bases, J lost 4 bases, and 10 bases lay in between. The CDR3 runs to 12 residues. The CDR3 bases are TGTGCCAGCAAAAGGGGCGGCTATGGCTACACCTTC. It yields the protein CASKRGGYGYTF.

This clone was counted between two and nine times. This sequence joins TRBV28 and TRBJ1-2; D is uncertain. The V end lost 5 bases, the J end lost 8 bases, and 15 bases lay between the germline ends. CDR1 MDHEN and CDR2 SYDVKM come from the germline V gene. The CDR3 length is 13 residues. This CDR3 reads CASSPSRRNGYTF. CDR3 nucleotides: TGTGCCAGCAGTCCCTCGCGCCGGAACGGCTACACCTTC.

Turning to this clone: One end of the junction does not line up with germline, which may come from a read error. This chain connects TRBV7-7 to TRBJ2-3, with 9 bases identical to TRBD1. The length of the CDR3 is 14 residues. CDR1 SSHAT and CDR2 FNYEAQ come from the germline V gene (reference sequence). The DNA for the CDR3 is TGTGCTAGCAGCCCGGGACAGGGTAATTCTGAGAAGTATTTT. Translation: CASSPGQGNSEKYF.

The CDR3 protein is CASSLSSSGAYEQYF. CDR3 nucleotide sequence: TGTGCCAGCAGCTTATCGTCTAGCGGGGCCTACGAGCAGTACTTC. V usage is TRBV7-2 and J usage is TRBJ2-7; 9 nucleotides agree with TRBD2. Germline loops: CDR1 SGHTA, CDR2 FQGNSA. J gave up 2 bases and V 2 bases, and 4 bases lay outside the gene matches. The CDR3 has 15 amino acids. Full variable domain (missing parts from reference TRBV7-2 and TRBJ2-7): GAGVSQSPSNKVTEKGKDVELRCDPISGHTALYWYRQSLGQGLEFLIYFQGNSAPDKSGLPSDRFSAERTGGSVSTLTIQRTQQEDSAVYLCASSLSSSGAYEQYFGPGTRLTVT.